These T cell receptor beta chains were read from a single sample in a study of OX40 agonist ivuxolimab in advanced cancers. Repertoires were generated with immunoSEQ multiplex PCR, while TCRdb's copy carries only in-frame clones and drops some. This table has about 76,000 clones, 65% to 90% appearing once. Material: CD4+ or CD8+ T cells sorted from blood, obtained in a trial of the OX40 agonist ivuxolimab. The receptors originated from an adult with an advanced solid tumor such as melanoma, head and neck, liver or kidney cancer. Both conserved end residues are part of each CDR3. A D gene is named only where the DNA matches it firmly. Clone size is given for some rows only: seen once, a few or many times, or a class if the clone is expanded.

V gene: TRBV6-1; D gene: NA; J gene: TRBJ2-7; clone size: NA; CDR3 protein: CASSEGRSYEQYF; CDR3 DNA: TGTGCCAGCAGTGAGGGGCGTTCCTACGAGCAGTACTTC
V gene: TRBV2; D gene: NA; J gene: TRBJ1-6; clone size: NA; CDR3 protein: CARRFVDSPLHF; CDR3 DNA: TGTGCCCGCAGATTTGTAGATTCACCCCTCCACTTT
V gene: TRBV11-2; D gene: NA; J gene: TRBJ1-1; clone size: NA; CDR3 protein: CASSLYRGMNTEAFF; CDR3 DNA: TGTGCCAGCAGCTTATATCGGGGGATGAACACTGAAGCTTTCTTT
V gene: TRBV6-6; D gene: NA; J gene: TRBJ2-1; clone size: NA; CDR3 protein: CASTHGWAGKDAEQFF; CDR3 DNA: TGTGCCAGCACACACGGTTGGGCAGGGAAAGATGCGGAGCAGTTCTTC
V gene: TRBV27; D gene: TRBD1; J gene: TRBJ2-3; clone size: NA; CDR3 protein: CASSFRDRGTDTQYF; CDR3 DNA: TGTGCCAGCAGTTTCCGGGACAGGGGCACAGATACGCAGTATTTT
V gene: TRBV7-8; D gene: TRBD2; J gene: TRBJ2-5; clone size: NA; CDR3 protein: CASSLYGEGPETQYF; CDR3 DNA: TGTGCCAGCAGCTTATACGGGGAGGGACCGGAGACCCAGTACTTC
V gene: TRBV20-1; D gene: NA; J gene: TRBJ1-2; clone size: NA; CDR3 protein: CSARPGIGYTF; CDR3 DNA: TGCAGTGCTAGACCAGGGATTGGCTACACCTTC
V gene: TRBV9; D gene: NA; J gene: TRBJ1-5; clone size: NA; CDR3 protein: CASSVEAGYNQPQHF; CDR3 DNA: TGCGCCAGCAGCGTAGAAGCAGGGTACAATCAGCCCCAGCATTTT
V gene: TRBV5-6; D gene: NA; J gene: TRBJ1-3; clone size: NA; CDR3 protein: CASSSNRGPIRDTIYF; CDR3 DNA: TGTGCCAGCAGCTCGAACCGGGGCCCGATCCGGGACACCATATATTTT
V gene: TRBV2; D gene: NA; J gene: TRBJ1-3; clone size: few; CDR3 protein: CASSTGPGNTIYF; CDR3 DNA: TGTGCCAGCAGTACAGGGCCTGGAAACACCATATATTTT
V gene: TRBV4-2; D gene: NA; J gene: TRBJ2-5; clone size: NA; CDR3 protein: CASSQGGGAPGETQYF; CDR3 DNA: TGTGCCAGCAGCCAGGGGGGTGGTGCCCCGGGAGAGACCCAGTACTTC
V gene: TRBV5-1; D gene: TRBD1; J gene: TRBJ2-2; clone size: NA; CDR3 protein: CASSWGGTAFNTGELFF; CDR3 DNA: TGCGCCAGCAGCTGGGGTGGGACAGCTTTCAACACCGGGGAGCTGTTTTTT
V gene: TRBV11-2; D gene: NA; J gene: TRBJ1-1; clone size: NA; CDR3 protein: CASSLVAGRGSAEAFF; CDR3 DNA: TGTGCCAGCAGCTTAGTTGCGGGGAGAGGGAGCGCTGAAGCTTTCTTT
V gene: TRBV19; D gene: TRBD1; J gene: TRBJ1-2; clone size: NA; CDR3 protein: CASKEQGAGYGYTF; CDR3 DNA: TGTGCCAGTAAAGAGCAGGGGGCGGGCTATGGCTACACCTTC
V gene: TRBV7-2; D gene: NA; J gene: TRBJ2-5; clone size: NA; CDR3 protein: CASSQTQETQYF; CDR3 DNA: TGTGCCAGCAGCCAAACCCAAGAGACCCAGTACTTC
V gene: TRBV5-1; D gene: NA; J gene: TRBJ1-2; clone size: NA; CDR3 protein: CASSLSGEVVYTF; CDR3 DNA: TGCGCCAGCAGCTTGTCAGGGGAGGTAGTGTACACCTTC
V gene: TRBV6-5; D gene: NA; J gene: TRBJ1-1; clone size: NA; CDR3 protein: CASSEPPFF; CDR3 DNA: TGTGCCAGCAGTGAACCCCCCTTCTTT
V gene: TRBV11-3; D gene: NA; J gene: TRBJ2-7; clone size: NA; CDR3 protein: CASSLGRASYEQYF; CDR3 DNA: TGTGCCAGCAGCTTAGGCAGGGCATCTTACGAGCAGTACTTC
V gene: TRBV6-5; D gene: NA; J gene: TRBJ1-6; clone size: NA; CDR3 protein: CASSYASATGSPLHF; CDR3 DNA: TGTGCCAGCAGTTACGCCAGTGCCACTGGCTCACCCCTCCACTTT
V gene: TRBV10-3; D gene: TRBD1; J gene: TRBJ1-4; clone size: NA; CDR3 protein: CAISERGTAATNEKLFF; CDR3 DNA: TGTGCCATCAGTGAACGCGGGACAGCCGCAACTAATGAAAAACTGTTTTTT
V gene: TRBV7-6; D gene: NA; J gene: TRBJ2-3; clone size: NA; CDR3 protein: CASSSRDTDTQYF; CDR3 DNA: TGTGCCAGCAGCTCCCGGGACACAGATACGCAGTATTTT
V gene: TRBV7-9; D gene: TRBD1; J gene: TRBJ1-1; clone size: NA; CDR3 protein: CASSSRDRVNAFF; CDR3 DNA: TGTGCCAGCAGCTCCCGGGACAGGGTGAATGCTTTCTTT
V gene: TRBV7-6; D gene: NA; J gene: TRBJ2-7; clone size: NA; CDR3 protein: CASSFDLRGYEQYF; CDR3 DNA: TGTGCCAGCAGCTTCGATCTCAGGGGATACGAGCAGTACTTC
V gene: TRBV10-3; D gene: TRBD1; J gene: TRBJ1-2; clone size: NA; CDR3 protein: CAIPRDRGPGYTF; CDR3 DNA: TGTGCCATCCCCCGGGACAGGGGGCCGGGCTACACCTTC
V gene: TRBV9; D gene: NA; J gene: TRBJ2-1; clone size: NA; CDR3 protein: CASSVEGGSYNEQFF; CDR3 DNA: TGTGCCAGCAGCGTAGAAGGGGGCTCCTACAATGAGCAGTTCTTC
V gene: TRBV5-1; D gene: TRBD1; J gene: TRBJ2-5; clone size: NA; CDR3 protein: CASSKGQGQETQYF; CDR3 DNA: TGCGCCAGCAGCAAGGGACAGGGACAAGAGACCCAGTACTTC
V gene: TRBV7-8; D gene: TRBD1; J gene: TRBJ1-1; clone size: NA; CDR3 protein: CASSSRQGAEAFF; CDR3 DNA: TGTGCCAGCAGCTCGCGACAGGGGGCTGAAGCTTTCTTT
V gene: TRBV7-2; D gene: TRBD1; J gene: TRBJ1-1; clone size: NA; CDR3 protein: CASSPTGVNEAFF; CDR3 DNA: TGTGCCAGCAGCCCGACAGGGGTTAATGAAGCTTTCTTT